This TCR beta chain was identified in a study of Ad26.COV2.S vaccination and SARS-CoV-2 variants. Libraries were prepared by immunoSEQ multiplex PCR; TCRdb keeps only in-frame clonotypes and omits some of them. The repertoire includes 450,000 to 550,000 clones, approximately 89% of them detected once, and 2.5% sits in the top ten. The treatment: 15 to 20 received Ad26.COV2.S at low or high dose, single or two shots; roughly five received placebo; per-sample allocation not given. Sampling took place 63 days after the first vaccine or placebo injection. The sample came from a Boston adult aged 18-55 years. General observations from the study: Breadth of non-spike TCRs did not differ between vaccinees and placebo recipients. Compared with placebo recipients, vaccine recipients had higher spike-specific TCR breadth.

The CDR3 is 13 amino acids. Germline V gives CDR1 MNHEY, CDR2 SVGEGT. V shed 5 bases, J shed 6 bases, and the junction held 6 bases outside the gene matches. Concerning this clone: Its target is unknown.

The rearrangement joins TRBV6-2 or TRBV6-3 to TRBJ1-2, with TRBD1 matching over 7 bases. The sample consisted of peripheral blood, taken in a trial of Ad26.COV2.S vaccine versus placebo. The TCR comes from a person aged 18-65 years who received the Ad26.COV2.S COVID-19 vaccine or a placebo. Here the CDR3 reads CASSQTGPHGYTF. The CDR3 region has the DNA TGTGCCAGCAGTCAGACAGGGCCCCATGGCTACACCTTC.